These 32 T cell receptor beta chains were all obtained from the same sample, sequenced in a study of blood T cells in healthy people across ages. Through a sample-barcoded 5' primer and a J-beta primer mix, a second PCR was run for roughly 7 to 11 cycles. TCRdb ran MiXCR on the 5' RACE reads and lists one entry per CDR3 protein. The sample carries about 1.4 million distinct CDR3 sequences, roughly 64% recorded once. Sequenced sample: blood. The receptors were gathered from a man aged 18 to 29 in good health.

This chain connects TRBV27 to TRBJ1-6, with D maybe TRBD1 (6 bases). The germline CDR1 and CDR2 sequences are MNHEY and SMNVEV (reference sequence). Between the trimmed V and J ends, which lost 6 bases and 9 bases, there was a span of 12 bases. The CDR3 spans 13 residues. Here the CDR3 DNA reads TGTGCCAGCAGCACAGGGTTGAGTTCACCCCTCCACTTT. The encoded protein is CASSTGLSSPLHF.

This chain links TRBV7-9 with TRBJ1-2; D is possibly TRBD1 (5 bases). Germline V CDR1 and CDR2: SEHNR, FQNEAQ (reference sequence). CDR3 length: 14 residues. V dropped 4 bases and J dropped 0 bases, with 9 bases sitting between them. CDR3 sequence: CASSSWGPNYGYTF. The CDR3 DNA reads TGTGCCAGCAGCTCATGGGGACCTAACTATGGCTACACCTTC. The full variable domain, completed using reference TRBV7-9 and TRBJ1-2, is DTGVSQNPRHKITKRGQNVTFRCDPISEHNRLYWYRQTLGQGPEFLTYFQNEAQLEKSRLLSDRFSAERPKGSFSTLEIQRTEQGDSAMYLCASSSWGPNYGYTFGSGTRLTVV.

This clonotype was observed once. This rearrangement joins TRBV15 to TRBJ2-7, with D hard to call. Trimming removed 0 bases from V and 7 bases from J, with 10 bases in between. The CDR3 totals 13 residues. Per germline, CDR1 LNHNV and CDR2 YYDKDF (reference sequence). CDR3 sequence: CATSRDTGNEQYF. The CDR3 DNA follows: TGTGCCACCAGCAGAGATACCGGCAATGAGCAGTACTTC.

The rearrangement joins TRBV10-3 to TRBJ2-3; TRBD2 matches 8 bases. In germline, CDR1 is ENHRY, CDR2 SYGVKD. This CDR3 contains 15 residues. With 6 bases clipped from V and 0 bases from J, the junction kept 5 bases outside the gene matches. For the CDR3, the DNA is TGTGCCATCAGGGTTAGCGGGGCTAGCACAGATACGCAGTATTTT. Its translation: CAIRVSGASTDTQYF.

The V gene is TRBV14, the J gene TRBJ2-5, with TRBD2 matching 12 bases. CDR3 length equals 18 residues. Germline trimming cut 0 bases from V and 5 bases from J; bases unmatched to any gene: 10. Germline CDR1 and CDR2: SGHDN and FVKESK. The CDR3 is CASSQELAGGRRGETQYF. The CDR3 region has the DNA TGTGCCAGCAGCCAAGAACTAGCGGGGGGACGCCGCGGGGAGACCCAGTACTTC.

This chain links TRBV12-3 or TRBV12-4 with TRBJ2-1; tentative D call: TRBD2 (6 bases). Trimming removed 1 base at V and 3 bases at J, with 10 bases between. CDR3 length: 15 amino acids. The CDR3 DNA sequence: TGTGCCAGCAGTTTAGGACTAGAATTCTACAATGAGCAGTTCTTC. Translated, it gives CASSLGLEFYNEQFF.

This clonotype showed up just once. V usage is TRBV11-2 and J usage is TRBJ2-7; D might be TRBD2 (5 bases). V lost 2 bases to trimming and J lost 7 bases, with 12 bases between them. Germline assignment: CDR1 SGHAT and CDR2 FQNNGV. This CDR3 is built from 13 residues. Here the CDR3 reads CASSLRGFGEQYF. The CDR3 region has the DNA TGTGCCAGCAGCTTACGGGGTTTTGGAGAGCAGTACTTC.

The chain couples TRBV27 to TRBJ2-1; TRBD1 matches 8 bases. The CDR3 extends over 15 amino acids. CDR1 and CDR2 from the germline V gene are MNHEY and SMNVEV (reference sequence). V was clipped by 3 bases and J by 5 bases; unmatched bases: 6. Written as DNA, the CDR3 is TGTGCCAGCAGTTTTAGGGGACAGGCCCACAATGAGCAGTTCTTC. It specifies CASSFRGQAHNEQFF.

The gene calls are TRBV2 and TRBJ2-5, with 7 bases that match TRBD1. The CDR3 spans 14 residues. Trimming cost V 2 bases and J 5 bases; bases outside gene matches: 5. Germline-derived CDR1 and CDR2 are SNHLY and FYNNEI. The CDR3 here is CASSEQGEGETQYF. For the CDR3, the DNA is TGTGCCAGCAGTGAACAGGGGGAAGGGGAGACCCAGTACTTC.

This chain connects TRBV12-3 or TRBV12-4 to TRBJ1-1, with a weak D call TRBD1 (5 bases). The CDR3 runs 12 residues. The germline V and J ends were trimmed by 4 bases and 7 bases, with 10 bases remaining between them. CDR3 sequence (DNA): TGTGCCAGCAGTTATTGGGGGAGTGAAGCTTTCTTT. As protein: CASSYWGSEAFF.

V and J are TRBV7-9 and TRBJ1-6; no definite D call. Trimming left V 5 bases short and J 6 bases short, with 20 bases between. Looked up from germline, CDR1 is SEHNR and CDR2 is FQNEAQ (reference sequence). The CDR3 covers 17 residues. CDR3: CASSLPNPGRGNSPLHF. The CDR3 DNA sequence: TGTGCCAGCAGCCTCCCGAACCCCGGACGGGGTAATTCACCCCTCCACTTT.

This clonotype appeared a few times. The rearrangement joins TRBV28 to TRBJ2-7, with D unclear. Trimming removed 1 base from V and 0 bases from J, with 7 bases in between. The CDR3 has 14 amino acids. The germline V gene has CDR1 MDHEN and CDR2 SYDVKM. CDR3 bases: TGTGCCAGCAGTTTATCACGATTCTCCTACGAGCAGTACTTC. Amino acids: CASSLSRFSYEQYF.

The chain is built from TRBV6-1 and TRBJ1-2; 11 nucleotides line up with TRBD1. The CDR3 runs to 14 residues. CDR1 and CDR2 from the germline V gene are MNHNS and SASEGT. The junction had 6 bases not matched to a gene; V was cut back by 7 bases and J by 5 bases. The CDR3 DNA sequence: TGTGCCAGCATCAAAGGGACAGGGGGTTATGGCTACACCTTC. Amino acid sequence: CASIKGTGGYGYTF.

The gene calls are TRBV12-3 or TRBV12-4 and TRBJ1-1; 8 nucleotides align to TRBD1. This CDR3 is 15 amino acids long. V lost 6 bases and J lost 1; bases outside the gene matches: 7. The CDR3 DNA sequence: TGTGCCAGCAGAGGGGGGGACAGGAAGAACACTGAAGCTTTCTTT. Its protein is CASRGGDRKNTEAFF.

This chain uses TRBV27 with TRBJ1-4; no clear D. Trimming stripped 3 bases from V and 5 bases from J, with 7 bases between. The CDR3 loop spans 13 amino acids. Germline-derived CDR1 and CDR2 are MNHEY and SMNVEV (reference sequence). The CDR3 nucleotides read TGTGCCAGCAGTTTGAACAGAAATGAAAAACTGTTTTTT. Its protein product is CASSLNRNEKLFF.

This chain connects TRBV29-1 to TRBJ2-5; D may be TRBD1 (5 bases). V lost 4 bases to trimming and J lost 5 bases, with 20 bases between them. CDR3 length equals 15 residues. The germline V gene has CDR1 SQVTM and CDR2 ANQGSEA. CDR3 DNA: TGCAGCGTTGGGGCTTCTGGGGCCCTCGGGGAGACCCAGTACTTC. It translates to CSVGASGALGETQYF.

The chain has TRBV15 and TRBJ1-2; D remains ambiguous. CDR3 length: 17 residues. Trimming stripped 3 bases from V and 0 bases from J, with 17 bases between. The germline V gene has CDR1 LNHNV and CDR2 YYDKDF (reference sequence). The CDR3 coding sequence is TGTGCCACCAGCAGTGGTACCCTGCACAGTGCTAACTATGGCTACACCTTC. Its protein product is CATSSGTLHSANYGYTF.

Notes on this clonotype: Germline and junction disagree at one end, which may indicate a read error. The CDR3 DNA reads TGTGCTAGCAGCTACACAGGGGGCCAAGGCAAAAACATTCAGTACTTC. This encodes CASSYTGGQGKNIQYF. The rearrangement links TRBV12-3 or TRBV12-4 to TRBJ2-4; 9 nucleotides match TRBD1. The CDR3 consists of 16 residues.

The CDR3 bases are TGTGCCAGCAGTGAATCCGGGCTGGAGCGGGAAAAACTGTTTTTT. Translation: CASSESGLEREKLFF. The rearrangement joins TRBV28 to TRBJ1-4; D is undetermined. There are 15 residues in the CDR3. Germline CDR1 is MDHEN and CDR2 is SYDVKM. Trimming cost V 5 bases and J 8 bases, with 18 bases left between them. Drawing the rest from reference TRBV28 and TRBJ1-4, the complete variable domain is DVKVTQSSRYLVKRTGEKVFLECVQDMDHENMFWYRQDPGLGLRLIYFSYDVKMKEKGDIPEGYSVSREKKERFSLILESASTNQTSMYLCASSESGLEREKLFFGSGTQLSVL.

The chain combines TRBV4-3 with TRBJ2-5; D is unclear. The J call could be wrong; TRBJ2-7 is a better fit for the DNA end. CDR1 and CDR2 (germline): LGHNA, YSLEER. The length of the CDR3 is 13 residues. Here the CDR3 DNA reads TGCGCCAGCAGCCAAGATGACGGCTACGAGCAGTACTTC. Translation: CASSQDDGYEQYF.

This clonotype was recorded a few times. The V call is TRBV20-1, the J call TRBJ1-6, with D hard to call. Trimming removed 0 bases from V and 7 bases from J, with 16 bases in between. Germline V gene data show CDR1 as DFQATT and CDR2 as SNEGSKA (reference sequence). CDR3 length equals 16 residues. For the CDR3, the DNA is TGCAGTGCTAGAGATCTATTAAGACTGGGCAATTCACCCCTCCACTTT. Its protein product is CSARDLLRLGNSPLHF.

The chain joins TRBV29-1 to TRBJ2-6; D is uncertain. Per the germline V gene, CDR1 is SQVTM and CDR2 is ANQGSEA. V gave up 0 bases and J gave up 10 bases, with 4 bases separating them. CDR3 length: 11 amino acids. The CDR3 region is CSVEDKNVLTF. The CDR3, as DNA: TGCAGCGTTGAAGACAAGAACGTCCTGACTTTC.

This clonotype has a handful of counts. The CDR3 sequence is CSVVRGTGNTF. CDR3 nucleotide sequence: TGCAGCGTTGTCAGGGGGACGGGAAACACCTTC. This rearrangement joins TRBV29-1 to TRBJ1-2; 7 nucleotides align to TRBD1. CDR1 is SQVTM and CDR2 is ANQGSEA in the germline V gene. The V segment lost 4 bases and the J segment 12 bases; nucleotides outside the gene matches: 8. CDR3 size: 11 residues.

The rearrangement links TRBV7-8 to TRBJ2-1; a weak D match, TRBD1 (5 bases). Trimming took 6 bases from V and 5 from J, leaving 11 bases between them. The CDR3 sequence is 13 residues long. Per germline, CDR1 SGHVS and CDR2 FQNEAQ. The CDR3 coding sequence is TGTGCCAGCAGTTCTATGGACAACAATGAGCAGTTCTTC. Its translation: CASSSMDNNEQFF.

Only a few counts were recorded for this clonotype. The rearrangement uses TRBV28 and TRBJ1-2, with D perhaps matching TRBD1 (5 bases). V lost 2 bases, J lost 1 base, and 17 bases lay in between. Looked up from germline, CDR1 is MDHEN and CDR2 is SYDVKM. The CDR3 is 17 residues long. The CDR3 DNA sequence: TGTGCCAGCAGTTTAAGGGACCCCGGCCCCTATAACTATGGCTACACCTTC. This sequence encodes CASSLRDPGPYNYGYTF.

This chain links TRBV27 with TRBJ2-1; D may be TRBD1 (7 bases). Trimming removed 7 bases from V and 9 bases from J, with 22 bases in between. CDR1 is MNHEY and CDR2 is SMNVEV in the germline V gene (reference sequence). This CDR3 is 15 amino acids long. The CDR3 spells CASNQGGQYFGEQFF. The CDR3 coding sequence is TGTGCCAGCAACCAGGGGGGACAGTATTTTGGTGAGCAGTTCTTC.

The chain uses TRBV7-2 and TRBJ1-2, with D perhaps matching TRBD1 (6 bases). The CDR3 is 12 amino acids. Per the germline V gene, CDR1 is SGHTA and CDR2 is FQGNSA. The germline V and J ends were trimmed by 10 bases and 4 bases, with 13 bases remaining between them. The CDR3: CATRQDLYGYTF. CDR3 nucleotide sequence: TGTGCCACCCGACAGGACCTCTATGGCTACACCTTC.

V gene TRBV11-2 combines with J gene TRBJ2-3; D might be TRBD1 or TRBD2, each matching 6 bases. Trimming took off 5 bases at V and 4 bases at J, with 19 bases between the two ends. This CDR3 comprises 16 residues. Germline V gene data show CDR1 as SGHAT and CDR2 as FQNNGV. The CDR3 here is CASSDYVRGRSDTQYF. DNA for the CDR3: TGTGCCAGCAGCGACTATGTACGGGGGCGGTCAGATACGCAGTATTTT.

This clonotype was detected a few times. V and J are TRBV20-1 and TRBJ2-7; either TRBD1 or TRBD2 may supply D (6 bases each). CDR1 and CDR2 (germline): DFQATT, SNEGSKA (reference sequence). Trimming stripped 8 bases from V and 3 bases from J, with 20 bases between. This CDR3 spans 14 amino acids. The DNA for the CDR3 is TGCAGTCCCTACCCTATTGGGGGGCACTACGAGCAGTACTTC. Encoded protein: CSPYPIGGHYEQYF.

The rearrangement joins TRBV4-1 to TRBJ2-1; D is ambiguous. Judging by the DNA end, TRBJ2-7 fits better; the J call may be wrong. This CDR3 region has 17 residues. The germline gives CDR1 MGHRA, CDR2 YSYEKL. CDR3 bases: TGCGCCAGCAGCCAGGCTCGGGCCAGGAGCTCCTACAATGAGCAGTACTTC. Amino acid sequence: CASSQARARSSYNEQYF.

The V call is TRBV20-1, the J call TRBJ2-7; D possibly corresponds to TRBD2 (6 bases). There are 15 residues in the CDR3. Germline V gene data show CDR1 as DFQATT and CDR2 as SNEGSKA (reference sequence). V lost 3 bases and J 2 bases, leaving 17 bases between the germline ends. CDR3 in DNA: TGCAGTGCTAGTAGCGCTAGCGCCGTAACCTACGAGCAGTACTTC. Translating gives CSASSASAVTYEQYF.

The chain is built from TRBV10-3 and TRBJ2-1; D may be TRBD1 or TRBD2 (5 bases each). The V end was cut by 3 bases, the J end by 15 bases, with 18 bases between. Germline V gene data show CDR1 as ENHRY and CDR2 as SYGVKD. The CDR3 contains 13 residues. CDR3 region: CAISDRLAGTSFF. The CDR3 DNA reads TGTGCCATCAGTGATCGGCTGGCAGGGACGTCGTTCTTC.